This entry concerns a single T cell receptor beta chain. An end of the junction differs from the germline gene, which may be a read error. The CDR3 length is 12 residues. Germline V lookup: CDR1 SQVTM, CDR2 ANQGSEA. This entry is derived from a study of blood T cells in healthy people across ages. The use of a sample-barcoded 5' primer and a J-beta primer mix characterized a second PCR of roughly 6 to 12 cycles. From the 5' RACE reads, TCRdb called clonotypes with MiXCR, one entry per CDR3 protein. The table includes 600,000 or so distinct CDR3 sequences, 45% to 55% detected once. Sequencing used blood. The V call is TRBV29-1, the J call TRBJ1-6; D is unclear. This TCR was sampled from a man older than 75 in good health. CDR3 coding DNA: TGCGGCGTTTCGGACGGGGATGCACCCCTCCACTTT. It encodes CGVSDGDAPLHF. Full variable domain (missing parts from reference TRBV29-1 and TRBJ1-6): SAVISQKPSRDICQRGTSLTIQCQVDSQVTMMFWYRQQPGQSLTLIATANQGSEATYESGFVIDKFPISRPNLTFSTLTVSNMSPEDSSIYLCGVSDGDAPLHFGNGTRLTVT.